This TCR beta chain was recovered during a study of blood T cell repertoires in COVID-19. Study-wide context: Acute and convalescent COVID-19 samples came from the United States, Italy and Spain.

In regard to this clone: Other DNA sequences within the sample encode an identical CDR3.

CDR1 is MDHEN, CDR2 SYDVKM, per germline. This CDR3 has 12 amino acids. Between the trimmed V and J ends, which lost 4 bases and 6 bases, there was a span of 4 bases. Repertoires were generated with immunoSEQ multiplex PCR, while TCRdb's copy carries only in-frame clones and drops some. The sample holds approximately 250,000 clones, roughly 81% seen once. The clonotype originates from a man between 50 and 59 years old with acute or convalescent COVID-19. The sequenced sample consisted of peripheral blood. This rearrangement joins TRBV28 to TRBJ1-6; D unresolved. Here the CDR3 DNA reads TGTGCCAGCAGTTCCCTTAATTCACCCCTCCACTTT. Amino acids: CASSSLNSPLHF.